This T cell receptor beta chain appears in the sequencing data of a study of blood T cell repertoires in COVID-19. Seattle's enrolled individuals joined amid active infection and were then monitored longitudinally. In the authors' methods: Amplification from reference gene primers served as the basis for estimated nucleated cell counts. The assay was immunoSEQ multiplex PCR, and TCRdb's table has in-frame clones only and misses some. V and J calls and clone size are copied from that table; D and trimming were computed from the DNA. Here the sample spans about 180,000 clones, roughly 80% being singletons. This clone has a single count. Trimming stripped 2 bases from V and 3 bases from J, with 14 bases between. CDR3 length: 15 amino acids. CDR1 and CDR2 (germline): LGHDT, YNNKEL (reference sequence).

This sequence originates from a woman in her 70s with COVID-19, enrolled during active disease. The chain employs TRBV3-1 (or the pseudogene TRBV3-2) and TRBJ2-7; TRBD1 might be the D (6 bases). Material: peripheral blood. The CDR3 spells CASSQLLTGYYEQYF. The DNA of the CDR3 is TGTGCCAGCAGCCAACTCCTGACAGGTTACTACGAGCAGTACTTC.